Described below is a single TCR beta chain sequence and its context. The target antigen is unknown. The sample originates from a study of human versus mouse CDR3 diversity and MHC coevolution. Sequencing used immunoSEQ multiplex PCR; TCRdb keeps in-frame clones, though not all of them. The sample records 60,000 or so clones, around 94% being singletons. Points from the study as a whole: By iCHAO1, human TCR beta clonotypes numbered about 1.6 million, the most.

With 4 bases clipped from V and 10 bases from J, the junction kept 6 bases outside the gene matches. The germline gives CDR1 SGHDT, CDR2 YYEEEE. This CDR3 contains 12 residues. Sorting isolated naive CD4 T cells lacking CD45RO and expressing CD62L. This TCR was recovered from a person between 60 and 70 years old in good health. The sequenced sample was naive CD4+ T cells from blood. Subset: CD45RO-negative CD62L-positive naive CD4 T cells. The V and J genes are TRBV5-6 and TRBJ1-1; TRBD1 matches 8 bases. The CDR3, as DNA: TGTGCCAGCAGCGTAGGGACAGGAGGAGCTTTCTTT. Protein sequence: CASSVGTGGAFF.